This T cell receptor (beta chain) was sequenced during a study of cytomegalovirus exposure and HLA in healthy donors listed by TCRdb under 2017. Study-wide context: In an earlier analysis of approximately 640 of the donors, about 270 Gb of sequence data and 120 million or so unique TCR beta sequences from about 190 million T cells were reported. Approximately 310 gigabases of sequencing data and 70 million to 100 million unique TCR sequences were included in an early release covering about 600 HLA-typed donors. Of the roughly 400 genotyped donors, approximately 83% fell in the genetic ancestry cluster associated with self-reported Caucasian donors. The study aimed to test whether cataloging public T cell receptors could reveal signatures of past pathogen exposure. The study used immunosequencing to profile the T cell repertoires of approximately 640 subjects and linked those repertoires to cytomegalovirus serostatus. Along with the roughly 670-subject first cohort, a separate validation cohort of some 130 different subjects was used. High-throughput TCR immunosequencing, statistical association of individual TCRs with disease status, and machine learning were combined to predict cytomegalovirus infection status. To study patterns of TCR occurrence, a later analysis re-analyzed previously published TCR beta repertoires from 550 to 800 donors and added high-resolution HLA genotyping. The later analysis used no new phenotypic data to find candidate immune exposures, relying instead on TCR beta sequences and their occurrence across donors. In an earlier analysis of about 590 of the donors, high-throughput TCR beta sequencing was used to judge whether each TCR beta V gene segment behaved as functional or pseudogenic. Donor age, sex, ethnicity and CMV serostatus were collected together with the repertoire data. A later genetic analysis took genome-wide SNP genotypes for about 55% of the 666 donors and used that subset as a discovery cohort. Every repertoire in the discovery cohort had been generated on one and the same sequencing platform. Both class I and class II loci were covered by HLA typing, at four-digit resolution. Typing coverage varied by locus: 629-630 donors for A, B, C, DRB1 and DQB1; some 520 for DQA1; more than 600 for DPA1; around 450 for DPB1. Four or five DR-DQ haplotypes were handled as single units for association and clustering, since linkage in the cohort was strong. On average, about 240,000 unique TCR beta nucleotide sequences were sequenced per donor among a few hundred genotyped donors of the cohort, with about 17% of those sequences being non-productive.

CDR1 LNHDA and CDR2 SQIVND were looked up in the germline V gene (reference sequence). Trimming removed 6 bases from V and 11 bases from J; the gene matches leave 12 bases unexplained. The CDR3 starts with the cysteine, ends with the phenylalanine, and has 13 residues. Only the CDR3 portion is preserved as DNA: 39 bases, with reading frame beginning at the first base. Details on this clone: Its antigen has not been determined. There are no base qualities to consult, and no much larger clone falls within one base.

The cohort comprised 550 to 700 healthy bone marrow donors. All cohort members were sampled while nominally healthy, although unrecorded immune exposures were likely present. The donor was CMV seronegative and was included in the group of a few hundred seronegative cohort members. Every donor gave a peripheral blood sample, and the peripheral blood mononuclear cells from that sample were used for TCR beta sequencing. Genomic DNA was extracted from the blood cell samples with the Qiagen DNeasy Blood Extraction Kit. The library was obtained by the immunoSEQ multiplex PCR assay. For the multiplex PCR, a mixture combining 60 forward primers for TCR Vbeta segments and 13 reverse primers for TCR Jbeta segments was used. Amplification of the CDR3 region of rearranged TCR beta genes was performed with a multiplex PCR assay on genomic DNA. On the Illumina HiSeq System, the amplified TCR beta libraries were sequenced as 87-base-pair reads. Per the authors' processing: In a later analysis, some 80 million unique TCR beta chains were counted across the roughly 610 repertoires, and some 10 million of these chains were shared by at least two donors. Raw reads were error-corrected and collapsed into unique sequences with a nearest-neighbor algorithm that merged closely related sequences to remove PCR and sequencing errors. V, D and J gene segments were assigned by aligning CDR3 sequences to IMGT reference sequences. For a sequence to be retained, at least a six-nucleotide match to both a V gene segment and a J gene segment was required. A rearrangement counted as productive if the CDR3 had no stop codons and remained in frame with V and J, and every other rearrangement counted as non-productive. Following IMGT convention, CDR3 was defined as the stretch from the second conserved V-encoded cysteine to the conserved J-encoded phenylalanine. The earlier analysis of about 530 of the donors excluded any sequence lacking an unambiguous match to a single V gene segment. An earlier analysis of several hundred of the donors called V segments functional above 56.7% productive rearrangements and segregating when the between-donor standard deviation exceeded 5%. A statistical classification framework was built for diagnosing cytomegalovirus status from the catalog of TCR beta chain sequences. V and J gene assignment, in a later analysis, came from comparing TCR nucleotide sequences with IMGT/GENE-DB human TR gene sequences. In a later analysis, CDR3 sequences and most-parsimonious VDJ recombination scenarios were assigned using the TCRdist pipeline. In a later analysis, each TCR beta chain was defined by its CDR3 amino acid sequence together with its V-gene family, and reads without a unique V-gene family were excluded. A later analysis removed over 500 highly shared, low-generation-probability nucleotide sequences to deal with suspected cross-contamination and a sequencing artifact. In a later analysis, a clonal expansion index was calculated for each public chain from normalized within-repertoire ranks of inferred template counts. Generation probabilities in a later analysis came from a VDJ recombination model fitted to out-of-frame rearrangements, and those results were checked against IGoR. Hypergeometric tests were used in a later analysis to score TCR-TCR, TCR-HLA and TCR-CMV co-occurrence, with a repertoire-size bias correction applied to the TCR pairs. A later analysis estimated false discovery rates by permuting HLA or CMV assignments 20 times. In a later analysis, co-occurring TCRs were grouped with DBSCAN, and TCRdist sequence similarity was added when clustering was performed within HLA-allele-positive subsets. Repertoires with fewer than 30,000 or more than 120,000 public chains were left out of co-occurrence clustering, as were a handful of repertoires with anomalous nucleotide sharing. Not all clones reach the TCRdb copy of this immuneACCESS table, which keeps in-frame sequences only. Checked studies attribute under half of the gap to unresolved V genes and leave the rest unexplained. D and trimming come from the DNA, and the V and J calls and clone size come from that table. This sample comprises 90,000 to 120,000 clones, roughly 80% of them detected only once. 2% to 2.5% of the sample rests with the top ten.

Broad study findings and their caveats: A later analysis found that TCR association rates varied across HLA loci, with DRB1 alleles showing the most associated TCRs and HLA-C alleles the fewest. Most TCR sequences were seen in very few donors, while some public TCRs were found in many individuals. The authors suggested that the approach could potentially be extended to other disease states and immunological phenotypes. A few of the identified cytomegalovirus-associated TCR beta chains were confirmed in vitro to be specific for cytomegalovirus antigens. At a false discovery rate of 0.05, a later analysis linked 15,000 to 20,000 TCR beta sequences to specific HLA alleles. Because counts were too low, seventeen rarely observed V segments, including chromosome 9 orphons, were left out of the earlier analysis of roughly 600 of the donors. The classifier was reported to diagnose cytomegalovirus status with high specificity and sensitivity in both the original cohort and the validation cohort. Some IMGT-functional V segments, including TRBV6-2 and TRBV6-3, could not be distinguished by the 87-base-pair reads and were therefore excluded. Because HLA typing was unavailable for some donors at each locus, only the typed subset was used in association tests. Presence/absence analyses assumed roughly uniform sequencing depth across donors, an assumption that may not hold. A cluster of highly shared sequence variants was judged likely to represent a technical artifact of the sequencing pipeline. A further reported finding was that TCR beta sequences accurately predicted the HLA-A and HLA-B alleles for most subjects in the first cohort. The cohort was sequenced for TCR beta chains only, and without alpha or paired-chain data the features that could be detected were limited. Correlated functional status among segregating V segments might reflect linkage disequilibrium, but an unknown experimental factor could not be ruled out. Most CMV-associated TCR beta chains appeared to be HLA-restricted in a later analysis, and the HLA associations seemed to be driven largely by CMV exposure. For the cohort, immune exposure information was limited to CMV serostatus. According to a later analysis, parvovirus B19, influenza, CMV and Epstein-Barr virus appeared linked to several top co-occurrence clusters. Broadly in line with IMGT annotations, most TCR beta V segments showed up in productive rearrangements about 90% or about 30% of the time in an earlier analysis of approximately 640 of the donors. An association between a missense DCLRE1C variant and V-gene and J-gene trimming of TCR beta chains was found in a later genetic analysis and replicated in an independent cohort. In a later genetic analysis, fewer N-insertions in productive TCRs were reported among donors in an Asian-associated ancestry cluster than the approximately 670-donor mean. The study listed approximately 150 TCR beta chains as associated with cytomegalovirus. Assigning TCR associations to individual alleles was difficult when HLA alleles, especially DR and DQ, strongly co-occurred. Compared with equally common non-associated chains, HLA-associated TCR beta chains in a later analysis were more clonally expanded and had lower generation probabilities.

The source is a man aged 25-40 years in good health and CMV-seronegative. The sample consisted of PBMCs. The chain joins TRBV19 to TRBJ1-2; 7 junctional bases match TRBD1. The sequence in DNA is TGTGCCAGTAGGCAGGCCGGGACAGAAATTTACACCTTC. It encodes CASRQAGTEIYTF.